This T cell receptor (beta chain) was retrieved from a study of response to subunit inactivated influenza vaccine. This clonotype was detected many times. Its antigen remains unknown. The CDR3 has 13 amino acids. Trimming left V 1 base short and J 4 bases short, with 6 bases between. From germline, CDR1 is SEHNR and CDR2 FQNEAQ (reference sequence). General observations from the study: Authors proposed each seasonal influenza vaccination draws in few new T cells.

TCRdb fed the RT-PCR reads into MiXCR, producing one record per CDR3 protein. The repertoire has 630,000 or so distinct CDR3 sequences, 15% to 19% of them found once; the top ten carry around 10%. The clonotype originates from a man aged 50 to 60 who received an inactivated influenza vaccine. Here the sequenced sample was PBMCs from blood, taken 11 to 12 days after vaccination. The rearrangement joins TRBV7-9 to TRBJ2-3; D unclear. The CDR3 region is CASSLDVPDTQYF. CDR3 DNA: TGTGCCAGCAGCTTAGATGTACCAGATACGCAGTATTTT.